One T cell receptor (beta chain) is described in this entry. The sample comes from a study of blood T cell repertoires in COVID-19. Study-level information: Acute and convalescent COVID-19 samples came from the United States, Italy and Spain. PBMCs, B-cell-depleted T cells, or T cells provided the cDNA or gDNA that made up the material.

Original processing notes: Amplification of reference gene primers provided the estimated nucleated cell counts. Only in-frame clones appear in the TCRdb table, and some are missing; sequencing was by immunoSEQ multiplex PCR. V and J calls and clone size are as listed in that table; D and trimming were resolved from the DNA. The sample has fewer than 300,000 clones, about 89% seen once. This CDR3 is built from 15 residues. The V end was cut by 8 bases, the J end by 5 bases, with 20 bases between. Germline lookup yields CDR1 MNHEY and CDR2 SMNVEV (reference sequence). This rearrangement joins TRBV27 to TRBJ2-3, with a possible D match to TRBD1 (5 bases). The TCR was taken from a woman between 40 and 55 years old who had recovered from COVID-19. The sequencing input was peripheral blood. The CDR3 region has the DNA TGTGCCAGCCCGACAGTGCTATACCCCGGAGATACGCAGTATTTT. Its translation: CASPTVLYPGDTQYF.